Presented here are 10 T cell receptor beta chains from one specimen sequenced in a study of T cell repertoires in cytomegalovirus infection. TCRdb re-called the reads through MiXCR, storing one row per CDR3 protein. The repertoire has roughly 80,000 distinct CDR3 sequences, roughly a quarter of them found once; the top ten carry 50%. These receptors are not linked to any known antigen. This specimen was CD8+ T cells from cultured PBMCs, taken from culture after CMV antigen stimulation. Receptors were obtained from a human donor in good health (CMV status not recorded). Some clones in this sample may be carry-over from other donors' samples.

The rearrangement joins TRBV27 to TRBJ2-1; 7 nucleotides match TRBD1. CDR1 MNHEY and CDR2 SMNVEV come from the germline V gene (reference sequence). This CDR3 contains 16 residues. V was pared by 5 bases and J by 0 bases, with 7 bases of the junction left unmatched. The CDR3 DNA reads as TGTGCCAGCAGTCCTGGGGACAGTGGCTCCTACAATGAGCAGTTCTTC. Translating it yields CASSPGDSGSYNEQFF.

Only a few counts were recorded for this clonotype. The rearrangement uses TRBV27 and TRBJ2-7, with D tentatively TRBD1 (5 bases). Germline CDR1 reads MNHEY; CDR2 reads SMNVEV (reference sequence). The CDR3 extends over 14 amino acids. With 0 bases removed from V and 6 bases from J, the gap between germline ends came to 12 bases. CDR3 sequence reads: CASSLSETGLEQYF. The CDR3 DNA follows: TGTGCCAGCAGTTTATCGGAAACAGGTCTCGAGCAGTACTTC.

This clonotype was seen more than once but under ten times. The gene calls are TRBV7-6 and TRBJ2-3, with 7 bases lining up with TRBD2. The CDR3 runs 13 residues. CDR1 is SGHVS and CDR2 is FNYEAQ in the germline V gene. Trimming removed 5 bases from V and 6 bases from J; junction bases left unmatched: 5. CDR3 coding DNA: TGTGCCAGCAGCGCAACTAGCGTGGATACGCAGTATTTT. It codes for CASSATSVDTQYF.

This clonotype was observed a handful of times. This chain connects TRBV6-6 to TRBJ1-2, with D possibly matching TRBD1 (5 bases). CDR3 length: 14 residues. Germline assignment: CDR1 MNHNY and CDR2 SVGAGI (reference sequence). Deletions cut 5 bases from V and 4 bases from J, with 14 bases between. The CDR3 region has the DNA TGTGCCAGCAGTCCACCGACAGACCCCTATGGCTACACCTTC. Amino acid sequence: CASSPPTDPYGYTF.

Details on this clonotype: In this CDR3 the conserved last residue, phenylalanine or tryptophan, is missing, so a read error is likely. The chain joins TRBV7-9 to TRBJ1-6; 8 bases fit TRBD1. With 2 bases clipped from V and 1 base from J, the junction kept 10 bases outside the gene matches. Germline V CDR1 and CDR2: SEHNR, FQNEAQ (reference sequence). The CDR3 is 19 residues long. The CDR3 protein is CASSLSGTGGESYNSPLHL. In DNA, the CDR3 is TGTGCCAGCAGCTTATCAGGGACAGGTGGGGAGTCCTATAATTCACCCCTCCACCTT.

Remarks on this clonotype: A much larger clone lies a single base off, so this may be a read error. The CDR3, as DNA: TGTGCCAGCAGCTTTTCAAGCGGGGGTAGGAATGAGCAGTTCTTC. It is translated as CASSFSSGGRNEQFF. The chain carries TRBV7-2 and TRBJ2-1, with TRBD2 identical over 8 bases. In germline, CDR1 is SGHTA, CDR2 FQGNSA. The length of the CDR3 is 15 residues. The V segment lost 3 bases and the J segment 7 bases; nucleotides outside the gene matches: 8.

The V gene is TRBV10-3, the J gene TRBJ2-2, with D possibly TRBD2 on 5 matching bases. With 0 bases removed from V and 1 base from J, the gap between germline ends came to 9 bases. CDR1 is ENHRY and CDR2 is SYGVKD in the germline V gene. CDR3 length: 16 amino acids. The CDR3 sequence: CAISESGSGNTGELFF. The CDR3 region has the DNA TGTGCCATCAGTGAGTCGGGGAGCGGGAACACCGGGGAGCTGTTTTTT.

In regard to this clonotype: Compared with germline, one end of the junction differs, possibly owing to a read error. The chain employs TRBV7-3 and TRBJ2-1, with D tentatively TRBD2 (7 bases). CDR1 and CDR2 (germline): SGHTA, FQGTGA. The CDR3 is 17 residues long. DNA of the CDR3: TGTGCCAGCAGCTTAGGGGAGGGGGGGGACTCCGACAATGAGCAGTTCTTC. Residues: CASSLGEGGDSDNEQFF.

This clonotype has just a few counts. V usage is TRBV28 and J usage is TRBJ2-7, with 7 nucleotides matching TRBD1. Losses at the gene ends were 7 bases for V and 2 bases for J; bases not matched to a gene: 17. Germline loops: CDR1 MDHEN, CDR2 SYDVKM. The CDR3 is made up of 17 amino acids. The CDR3 DNA is TGTGCCAGCATGTGGCAGGGTAACAGGGGCCAACCCTACGAGCAGTACTTC. Amino acids: CASMWQGNRGQPYEQYF.

This sequence joins TRBV29-1 and TRBJ2-1, with D maybe TRBD2 (6 bases). Germline V gene lookup returns CDR1 SQVTM and CDR2 ANQGSEA. The V end lost 6 bases, the J end lost 6 bases, and 15 bases lay between the germline ends. This CDR3 region has 13 residues. CDR3 sequence: CSVPGGLGNEQFF. CDR3 nucleotide sequence: TGCAGCGTCCCAGGAGGGCTGGGCAATGAGCAGTTCTTC.